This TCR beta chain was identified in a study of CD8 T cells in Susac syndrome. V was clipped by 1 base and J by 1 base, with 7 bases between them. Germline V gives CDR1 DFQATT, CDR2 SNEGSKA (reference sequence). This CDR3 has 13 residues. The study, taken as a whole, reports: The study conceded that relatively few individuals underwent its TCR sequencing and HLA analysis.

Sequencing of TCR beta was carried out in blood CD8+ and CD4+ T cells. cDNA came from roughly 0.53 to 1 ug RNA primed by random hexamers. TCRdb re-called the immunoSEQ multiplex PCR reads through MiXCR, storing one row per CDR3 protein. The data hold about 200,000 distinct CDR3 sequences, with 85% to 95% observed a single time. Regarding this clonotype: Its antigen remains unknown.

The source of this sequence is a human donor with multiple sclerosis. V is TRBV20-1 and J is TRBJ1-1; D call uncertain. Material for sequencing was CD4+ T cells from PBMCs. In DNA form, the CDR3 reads TGCAGTGCTAGAGGCTCCGCGAACACTGAAGCTTTCTTT. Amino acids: CSARGSANTEAFF.